This T cell receptor beta chain was retrieved from a study of blood T cell repertoires in COVID-19. As for the study in general: Spain, Italy and the United States supplied samples that represented acute and convalescent COVID-19. The cDNA or gDNA used as material had been derived from T cells, B-cell-depleted T cells, or PBMCs.

The CDR3 is 11 amino acids. Trimming removed 5 bases at V and 4 bases at J, with 5 bases between. Germline values: CDR1 DFQATT, CDR2 SNEGSKA (reference sequence). Generated by immunoSEQ multiplex PCR, the TCRdb table keeps only in-frame clones and is missing some. In the table there are about 80,000 clones, roughly 82% of which are singletons. The sequencing sample was made of peripheral blood. This sequence joins TRBV20-1 and TRBJ1-4, with D unresolved. This receptor was identified in an older man with acute or convalescent COVID-19. The DNA for the CDR3 is TGCAGTGCTGACATTAATGAAAAACTGTTTTTT. Translation: CSADINEKLFF.